This entry lists 20 T cell receptor beta chains sequenced from one sample in a study of blood T cells in healthy people across ages. The use of a sample-barcoded 5' primer and a J-beta primer mix characterized a second PCR of roughly 7 to 12 cycles. TCRdb re-called the 5' RACE reads with MiXCR, one entry per CDR3 protein. Among over 300,000 distinct CDR3 sequences, approximately 52% were seen once, and the ten largest hold 51%. The sequenced sample consisted of blood. The receptors originated from a man aged 60-69 years in good health.

This clonotype was counted a few times. J is TRBJ2-1 and V is TRBV29-1, with TRBD2 matching 7 bases. The CDR3 covers 13 residues. Germline V gene data show CDR1 as SQVTM and CDR2 as ANQGSEA. With 7 bases clipped from V and 6 bases from J, the junction kept 9 bases outside the gene matches. Here the CDR3 DNA reads TGCAGCGGGAACCGGGGGGTCGGCAATGAGCAGTTCTTC. Its protein product is CSGNRGVGNEQFF.

V gene TRBV20-1 combines with J gene TRBJ2-1; 10 bases line up with TRBD2. Germline V gene lookup returns CDR1 DFQATT and CDR2 SNEGSKA (reference sequence). After removal of 5 bases from V and 5 bases from J, the junction contained 9 bases not matched to a gene. The CDR3 spans 15 residues. The CDR3 spells CSAGVAGGTDNEQFF. CDR3 DNA: TGCAGTGCTGGGGTAGCGGGAGGCACCGACAATGAGCAGTTCTTC.

With respect to this clonotype: Sequence at one end of the junction differs from germline and may be a read error. V and J are TRBV10-2 and TRBJ2-4; tentative D call: TRBD2 (6 bases). The end of the DNA aligns better with TRBJ2-5, so the J call may be wrong. This CDR3 comprises 13 residues. From germline, CDR1 is WSHSY and CDR2 SAAADI. The CDR3 DNA is TGCACCAGCAGTGAGCTGATGGGGGGGACCCAGTACTTC. It translates to CTSSELMGGTQYF.

This sequence joins TRBV10-3 and TRBJ2-5; D may be TRBD1 (7 bases). Trimming took off 5 bases at V and 5 bases at J, with 15 bases between the two ends. There are 14 residues in the CDR3. The germline V gene has CDR1 ENHRY and CDR2 SYGVKD. CDR3: CAISRQGGAETQYF. The CDR3 DNA is TGTGCCATCAGTCGACAGGGAGGCGCGGAGACCCAGTACTTC.

The rearrangement joins TRBV29-1 to TRBJ2-2, with no clear D. The CDR3 loop spans 16 amino acids. Trimming left V 7 bases short and J 1 base short, with 19 bases between. CDR1 and CDR2 (germline): SQVTM, ANQGSEA. CDR3 nucleotides: TGCAGCGCCCAGGCGAGGACGTCTCGGAACACCGGGGAGCTGTTTTTT. Its protein is CSAQARTSRNTGELFF.

This clonotype was recorded a few times. The V call is TRBV4-1, the J call TRBJ2-3; D possibly corresponds to TRBD1 (5 bases). Trimming pared 1 base from V and 6 bases from J, leaving 8 bases between. The germline V gene has CDR1 MGHRA and CDR2 YSYEKL. CDR3 length equals 13 residues. Here the CDR3 DNA reads TGCGCCAGCAGCCAAGTTGGGGCGGATACGCAGTATTTT. Protein: CASSQVGADTQYF.

The sample holds a few counts of this clonotype. The V call is TRBV4-2, the J call TRBJ2-5, with D tentatively TRBD1 or TRBD2 (5 bases each). Germline loops: CDR1 LGHNA, CDR2 YNFKEQ. Trimming stripped 0 bases from V and 11 bases from J, with 13 bases between. The CDR3 has 13 amino acids. The CDR3 DNA reads TGTGCCAGCAGCCAAGATTTAAAATGGGGGCAGTACTTC. Its protein product is CASSQDLKWGQYF.

The table lists this clonotype with a few counts. J is TRBJ1-1 and V is TRBV7-2, with D hard to call. The V end lost 3 bases, the J end lost 5 bases, and 10 bases lay between the germline ends. This CDR3 region has 13 residues. Looked up from germline, CDR1 is SGHTA and CDR2 is FQGNSA. The CDR3 DNA follows: TGTGCCAGCAGCTTTGGGCTGGAGACTGAAGCTTTCTTT. Translated, it gives CASSFGLETEAFF. Complete variable domain (other parts from reference TRBV7-2 and TRBJ1-1): GAGVSQSPSNKVTEKGKDVELRCDPISGHTALYWYRQSLGQGLEFLIYFQGNSAPDKSGLPSDRFSAERTGGSVSTLTIQRTQQEDSAVYLCASSFGLETEAFFGQGTRLTVV.

The rearrangement joins TRBV6-6 to TRBJ1-2, with TRBD1 identical over 8 bases. Per the germline V gene, CDR1 is MNHNY and CDR2 is SVGAGI (reference sequence). The CDR3 sequence is 11 residues long. V gave up 10 bases and J gave up 5 bases; unmatched junction bases: 3. CDR3 nucleotide sequence: TGTGCCATACAGGGGGGGTATGGCTACACCTTC. Protein: CAIQGGYGYTF.

The chain links TRBV19 to TRBJ1-6; 7 bases line up with TRBD1. CDR3 length equals 11 residues. V shed 4 bases, J shed 15 bases, and the junction held 3 bases outside the gene matches. The V gene's germline CDR1 is LNHDA and CDR2 SQIVND (reference sequence). The CDR3 coding sequence is TGTGCCAGTAGTACGCGGGACAGCCTCCACTTT. Residues: CASSTRDSLHF.

Concerning this clonotype itself: The junction departs from germline at one end; a sequencing error may be responsible. The chain links TRBV5-1 to TRBJ2-7, with D possibly matching TRBD2 (6 bases). The CDR3 runs 15 residues. Germline CDR1 and CDR2: SGHRS and YFSETQ. CDR3 in amino acids: CASSPGVEVSYVQYF. The CDR3 DNA reads TGCGCCAGCAGCCCGGGGGTAGAGGTCTCCTACGTGCAGTACTTC.

Only a few counts were recorded for this clonotype. V is TRBV2 and J is TRBJ2-5, with D unresolved. Germline V gene sequence: CDR1 SNHLY, CDR2 FYNNEI. This CDR3 is 13 amino acids long. Trimming left V 7 bases short and J 11 bases short, with 20 bases between. The chain's CDR3 is CASNSQSYNEQYF. Written as DNA, the CDR3 is TGTGCCAGCAACAGCCAGTCCTACAATGAGCAGTACTTC.

The table lists this clonotype with a count of one. The chain joins TRBV6-2 or TRBV6-3 to TRBJ2-5, with a weak D call TRBD2 (5 bases). CDR3 length: 17 amino acids. CDR1 and CDR2 from the germline V gene are MNHEY and SVGEGT. The V gene lost 0 bases and the J gene lost 5 bases, with 19 bases spanning the gap. The CDR3 reads CASSYSRARLLGETQYF. In DNA, the CDR3 is TGTGCCAGCAGTTACTCGAGGGCGCGACTTCTAGGGGAGACCCAGTACTTC.

This clonotype was counted at least ten times. The chain links TRBV29-1 to TRBJ1-5; D is unclear. The germline V gene encodes CDR1 SQVTM and CDR2 ANQGSEA. With 2 bases removed from V and 5 bases from J, the gap between germline ends came to 10 bases. The CDR3 spans 13 residues. The CDR3 region is CSVEQGRDQPQHF. The CDR3 region has the DNA TGCAGCGTTGAACAAGGCAGAGATCAGCCCCAGCATTTT. Full variable domain (rest looked up from reference TRBV29-1 and TRBJ1-5): SAVISQKPSRDICQRGTSLTIQCQVDSQVTMMFWYRQQPGQSLTLIATANQGSEATYESGFVIDKFPISRPNLTFSTLTVSNMSPEDSSIYLCSVEQGRDQPQHFGDGTRLSIL.

The chain has TRBV9 and TRBJ2-7; 7 nucleotides agree with TRBD2. CDR3 size: 16 residues. The V and J ends lost 0 bases and 0 bases, in that order; junction bases with no gene match: 6. The germline gives CDR1 SGDLS, CDR2 YYNGEE. In nucleotides, the CDR3 is TGTGCCAGCAGCGTAGGGTGGGGGGGAGCCTCCTACGAGCAGTACTTC. The encoded protein is CASSVGWGGASYEQYF.

The chain uses TRBV5-1 and TRBJ2-7, with 10 nucleotides matching TRBD1. Looked up from germline, CDR1 is SGHRS and CDR2 is YFSETQ. This CDR3 has 15 amino acids. The V and J ends lost 0 bases and 6 bases, in that order; junction bases with no gene match: 6. The CDR3: CASSLEGRTGGEQYF. DNA of the CDR3: TGCGCCAGCAGCTTGGAGGGCAGGACAGGGGGCGAGCAGTACTTC.

This chain joins TRBV2 and TRBJ2-2, with 10 bases matching TRBD2. Germline values: CDR1 SNHLY, CDR2 FYNNEI. Trimming cost V 7 bases and J 4 bases; bases outside gene matches: 9. The CDR3 is made up of 16 amino acids. CDR3 protein: CASIPRLAGFTGELFF. In nucleotides, the CDR3 is TGTGCCAGCATTCCTCGACTAGCGGGCTTCACCGGGGAGCTGTTTTTT. Supplemented by reference TRBV2 and TRBJ2-2, the full variable domain reads EPEVTQTPSHQVTQMGQEVILRCVPISNHLYFYWYRQILGQKVEFLVSFYNNEISEKSEIFDDQFSVERPDGSNFTLKIRSTKLEDSAMYFCASIPRLAGFTGELFFGEGSRLTVL.

Remarks on this clonotype: Being one base from a much bigger clone, this may be a read error. The chain joins TRBV11-2 to TRBJ2-4; D possibly matches TRBD1 or TRBD2 (5 bases each). This CDR3 is 14 amino acids long. CDR1 and CDR2 (germline): SGHAT, FQNNGV. CDR3 sequence: CASSVDWDQRIQYF. CDR3 nucleotides: TGTGCCAGCAGCGTAGATTGGGACCAGAGAATTCAGTACTTC.

V is TRBV3-1 and J is TRBJ2-7, with TRBD2 matching over 9 bases. The CDR3 contains 16 residues. The junction had 10 bases not matched to a gene; V was cut back by 0 bases and J by 7 bases. Germline assignment: CDR1 LGHDT and CDR2 YNNKEL (reference sequence). CDR3 DNA: TGTGCCAGCAGCCAAGATCGTCTTAGCGGGAGCAATGAGCAGTACTTC. This translates into CASSQDRLSGSNEQYF.

V usage is TRBV7-3 and J usage is TRBJ2-1; no definite D call. V lost 4 bases to trimming and J lost 0 bases, with 10 bases between them. This CDR3 contains 15 residues. Germline CDR1 reads SGHTA; CDR2 reads FQGTGA. The CDR3 protein is CASSSLRISYNEQFF. CDR3 sequence (DNA): TGTGCCAGCAGCTCCCTGCGGATCTCCTACAATGAGCAGTTCTTC.